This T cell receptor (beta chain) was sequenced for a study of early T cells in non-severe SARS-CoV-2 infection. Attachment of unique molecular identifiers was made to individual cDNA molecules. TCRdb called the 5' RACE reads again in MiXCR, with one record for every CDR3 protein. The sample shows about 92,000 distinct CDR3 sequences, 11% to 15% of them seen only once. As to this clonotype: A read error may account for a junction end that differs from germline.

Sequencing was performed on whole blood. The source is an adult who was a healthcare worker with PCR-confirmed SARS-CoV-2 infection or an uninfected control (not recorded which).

This CDR3 reads CAGSREPYSNQPQHF. CDR3 nucleotides: TGTGCCGGCAGCAGGGAGCCTTATAGCAATCAGCCCCAGCATTTT. This chain uses TRBV28 with TRBJ1-5; D is possibly TRBD1 (5 bases). Germline V gene sequence: CDR1 MDHEN, CDR2 SYDVKM. The CDR3 covers 15 residues.